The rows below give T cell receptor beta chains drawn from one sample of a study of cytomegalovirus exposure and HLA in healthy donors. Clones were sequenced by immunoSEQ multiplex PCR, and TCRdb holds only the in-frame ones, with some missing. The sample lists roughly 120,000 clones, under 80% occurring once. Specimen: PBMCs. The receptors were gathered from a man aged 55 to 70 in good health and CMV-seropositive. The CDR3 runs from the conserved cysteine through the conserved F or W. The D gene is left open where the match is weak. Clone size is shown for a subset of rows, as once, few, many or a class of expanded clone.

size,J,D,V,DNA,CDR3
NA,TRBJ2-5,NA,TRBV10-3,TGTGCCATCAGTGAAACGAGTCAGACCCAGTACTTC,CAISETSQTQYF
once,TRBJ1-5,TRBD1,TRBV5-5,TGTGCCAGCAGCCCGGTCCCGGGACAGGAGAATCAGCCCCAGCATTTT,CASSPVPGQENQPQHF
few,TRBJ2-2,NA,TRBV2,TGTGCCAGCAGTGAATGGCGGGGTACGGGCGGGGAGCTGTTTTTT,CASSEWRGTGGELFF
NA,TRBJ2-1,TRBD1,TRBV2,TGTGCCAGCAGTATCGCCAGGGGGTCCTACAATGAGCAGTTCTTC,CASSIARGSYNEQFF
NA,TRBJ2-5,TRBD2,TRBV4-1,TGCGCCAGCAGCCAAAGCGGGACTAGCGGGAGGGGGGGAGAGACCCAGTACTTC,CASSQSGTSGRGGETQYF
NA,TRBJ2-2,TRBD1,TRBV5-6,TGTGCCAGCAGCCCTCTCAACAGGGGTGGGACCGGGGAGCTGTTTTTT,CASSPLNRGGTGELFF
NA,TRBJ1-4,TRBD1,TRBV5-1,TGCGCCAGCAGCTTACAGGGGACTAATGAAAAACTGTTTTTT,CASSLQGTNEKLFF
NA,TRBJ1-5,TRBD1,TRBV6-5,TGTGCCAGCAGCCCGGACAGGAATAGGAATCAGCCCCAGCATTTT,CASSPDRNRNQPQHF
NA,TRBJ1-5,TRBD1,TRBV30,TGTGCCTGGCAGGGGGCAGGGGGCCGCAATCAGCCCCAGCATTTT,CAWQGAGGRNQPQHF
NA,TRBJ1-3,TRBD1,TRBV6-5,TGTGCCAGCAGTTGGGGACAGGGACATTCCGGAAACACCATATATTTT,CASSWGQGHSGNTIYF
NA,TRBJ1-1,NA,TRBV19,TGTGCCAGCAGCCCGAGGGCAGAAGCTTTCTTT,CASSPRAEAFF
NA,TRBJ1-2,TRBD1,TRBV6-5,TGTGCCAGCAGCTCCGGACAGGGCAATAACTATGGCTACACCTTC,CASSSGQGNNYGYTF
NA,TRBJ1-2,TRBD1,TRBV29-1,TGCAGCGTTGAAGACTTAGGACAGGTGGTCACTAACTATGGCTACACCTTC,CSVEDLGQVVTNYGYTF
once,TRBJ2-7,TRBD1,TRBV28,TGTGCCAGCAGTCCCGGGGACAGGGTTAGGCCCGAGCAGTACTTC,CASSPGDRVRPEQYF
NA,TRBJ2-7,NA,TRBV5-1,TGCGCCAGCAGCTTAAGTCCCAGCGGCTCCTACGAGCAGTACTTC,CASSLSPSGSYEQYF
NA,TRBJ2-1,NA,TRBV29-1,TGCAGCACCCCGAAGGGGCGGGGTCCCTACAATGAGCAGTTCTTC,CSTPKGRGPYNEQFF
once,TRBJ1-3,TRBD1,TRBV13,TGTGCCAGCAGCTGGTTGACAGGGTCTGGAAACACCATATATTTT,CASSWLTGSGNTIYF
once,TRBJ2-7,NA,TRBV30,TGTGCCTGGAGTGTACGGGTATACGAGCAGTACTTC,CAWSVRVYEQYF
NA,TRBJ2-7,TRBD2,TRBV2,TGTGCCAGCAGGTCCGGGACTAGCGGAACCTACGAGCAGTACTTC,CASRSGTSGTYEQYF
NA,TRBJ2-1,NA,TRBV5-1,TGCGCCAGCAGCTTGGAGGCGAGGAATGAGCAGTTCTTC,CASSLEARNEQFF
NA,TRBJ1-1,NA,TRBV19,TGTGCCAGTAGTGTCTATACAGAGAACACTGAAGCTTTCTTT,CASSVYTENTEAFF
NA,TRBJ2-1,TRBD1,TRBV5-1,TGCGCCAGCAGCTTGGCACAGGGGTACGAGCAGTTCTTC,CASSLAQGYEQFF
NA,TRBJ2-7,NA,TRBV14,TGTGCCAGCAGCCACCCTTCCCGCCAGGCAGTAACCTACGAGCAGTACTTC,CASSHPSRQAVTYEQYF
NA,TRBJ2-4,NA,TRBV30,TGTGCCTGTAACCGGGAGAAAAACATTCAGTACTTC,CACNREKNIQYF
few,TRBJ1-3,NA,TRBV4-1,TGCGCCAGCAGCGAAAGGGGGTACACCATATATTTT,CASSERGYTIYF